One and the same sample provided the 18 T cell receptor beta chains below, sequenced in a study of T cell repertoires in cytomegalovirus infection (dated by TCRdb to between 2018 and 2021). TCRdb lists the instrument as Illumina HiSeq 1500. Using fastp trimming at Q25 and MiXCR clonotype assembly, TCRdb reanalyzed the public sequencing data and kept in-frame beta chains. Identical CDR3 proteins give one entry, which carries the most common genes and DNA. Recorded for this sample are more than 150,000 distinct CDR3 sequences; roughly 17% of them occurred a single time. Around a sixth of the sample is held by the ten biggest clonotypes. The sample consisted of CD8+ T cells from PBMCs. The source is a human donor in good health (CMV status not recorded). Some clones in this sample may be carry-over from other donors' samples.

The table lists this clonotype with a few counts. The chain is built from TRBV7-9 and TRBJ1-2; tentative D call: TRBD1 (5 bases). From germline, CDR1 is SEHNR and CDR2 FQNEAQ (reference sequence). The CDR3 covers 11 residues. V dropped 10 bases and J dropped 4 bases, with 10 bases sitting between them. CDR3 residues: CATVDSYGYTF. The CDR3 region has the DNA TGTGCCACCGTCGACAGCTATGGCTACACCTTC.

CDR3 amino acids: CASSLSHQETQYF. For the CDR3, the DNA is TGTGCCAGCAGTTTGAGTCACCAAGAGACCCAGTACTTC. The rearrangement uses TRBV28 and TRBJ2-5; D is ambiguous. CDR3 size: 13 residues. Germline values: CDR1 MDHEN, CDR2 SYDVKM. Trimming removed 3 bases from V and 0 bases from J, with 5 bases in between.

A few counts support this clonotype. The J gene is TRBJ2-5, the V gene TRBV7-2; D gene uncertain. CDR1 SGHTA and CDR2 FQGNSA come from the germline V gene. CDR3 size: 11 residues. The V and J ends lost 4 bases and 5 bases respectively, with 5 bases between them. DNA for the CDR3: TGTGCCAGCAGCTCGCGGGAGACCCAGTACTTC. Amino acids: CASSSRETQYF.

Ten or more counts support this clonotype. Here the CDR3 reads CASSIQRGGLNEQFF. For the CDR3, the DNA is TGTGCCAGTAGTATACAGCGGGGGGGCCTAAATGAGCAGTTCTTC. The gene calls are TRBV19 and TRBJ2-1, with 10 bases lining up with TRBD2. The CDR3 length is 15 residues. J gave up 7 bases and V 2 bases, and 5 bases lay outside the gene matches. In germline, CDR1 is LNHDA, CDR2 SQIVND (reference sequence).

The chain has TRBV7-8 and TRBJ2-7; a possible D gene is TRBD2 (5 bases). The V gene lost 5 bases and the J gene lost 7 bases, with 21 bases spanning the gap. This CDR3 spans 15 amino acids. Germline assignment: CDR1 SGHVS and CDR2 FQNEAQ. CDR3: CASSLRNKLGYEQYF. CDR3 sequence (DNA): TGTGCCAGCAGCCTTAGAAATAAACTAGGGTATGAGCAGTACTTC.

The rearrangement links TRBV28 to TRBJ2-3, with TRBD2 matching 8 bases. This CDR3 comprises 15 residues. J gave up 4 bases and V 5 bases, and 8 bases lay outside the gene matches. The germline V gene has CDR1 MDHEN and CDR2 SYDVKM. CDR3 amino acids: CASSPMREVADTQYF. CDR3 in DNA: TGTGCCAGCAGTCCGATGCGGGAGGTAGCAGATACGCAGTATTTT.

This clonotype has a handful of counts. This chain uses TRBV28 with TRBJ2-7; D tentatively reads TRBD1 or TRBD2 (6 bases each). The CDR3 sequence is 14 residues long. The V and J ends lost 7 bases and 5 bases respectively, with 18 bases between them. CDR1 and CDR2 from the germline V gene are MDHEN and SYDVKM. This chain's CDR3 is CASTRGISGNEQYF. The CDR3 DNA reads TGTGCCAGCACTAGGGGGATTAGCGGCAACGAGCAGTACTTC.

V is TRBV6-2 or TRBV6-3 and J is TRBJ1-1; no definite D call. The germline V and J ends were trimmed by 4 bases and 4 bases, with 13 bases remaining between them. This CDR3 region has 14 residues. Germline assignment: CDR1 MNHEY and CDR2 SVGEGT. CDR3 nucleotides: TGTGCCAGCAGTTGGATTCATCGGGGCACTGAAGCTTTCTTT. Encoded protein: CASSWIHRGTEAFF.

This clonotype occurred a few times. This chain joins TRBV29-1 and TRBJ1-2, with 8 bases that match TRBD1. The germline V gene encodes CDR1 SQVTM and CDR2 ANQGSEA. The CDR3 is made up of 12 amino acids. V lost 6 bases and J lost 3; bases outside the gene matches: 3. The CDR3 sequence is CSVDRGDYGYTF. CDR3 DNA: TGCAGCGTAGACAGGGGTGACTATGGCTACACCTTC. The variable domain in full, with the rest retrieved from reference TRBV29-1 and TRBJ1-2, is SAVISQKPSRDICQRGTSLTIQCQVDSQVTMMFWYRQQPGQSLTLIATANQGSEATYESGFVIDKFPISRPNLTFSTLTVSNMSPEDSSIYLCSVDRGDYGYTFGSGTRLTVV.

The V and J genes are TRBV6-6 and TRBJ1-1; no clear D gene. Per the germline V gene, CDR1 is MNHNY and CDR2 is SVGAGI (reference sequence). This CDR3 is 14 amino acids long. V lost 5 bases to trimming and J lost 1 base, with 11 bases between them. Written as DNA, the CDR3 is TGTGCCAGCAGTCCCCAACTCACGAACACTGAAGCTTTCTTT. Translated, it gives CASSPQLTNTEAFF.

The V call is TRBV7-9, the J call TRBJ2-7; a weak D match, TRBD2 (6 bases). This CDR3 is built from 12 residues. V lost 1 base, J lost 5 bases, and 6 bases lay in between. Germline V lookup: CDR1 SEHNR, CDR2 FQNEAQ (reference sequence). For the CDR3, the DNA is TGTGCCAGCAGCTTAGAGCGGGACGAGCAGTACTTC. Its translation is CASSLERDEQYF. Supplemented by reference TRBV7-9 and TRBJ2-7, the full variable domain reads DTGVSQNPRHKITKRGQNVTFRCDPISEHNRLYWYRQTLGQGPEFLTYFQNEAQLEKSRLLSDRFSAERPKGSFSTLEIQRTEQGDSAMYLCASSLERDEQYFGPGTRLTVT.

For the CDR3, the DNA is TGTGCCAGCAGTTACTCGGGGGAGGGCCCCAACGAGCAGTACTTC. It yields the protein CASSYSGEGPNEQYF. The rearrangement uses TRBV6-5 and TRBJ2-7; the match to TRBD2 covers 7 bases. Germline V CDR1 and CDR2: MNHEY, SVGAGI. The CDR3 is 15 amino acids. The V and J ends lost 0 bases and 5 bases, in that order; junction bases with no gene match: 7.

This chain joins TRBV7-2 and TRBJ2-7; D is uncertain. This CDR3 comprises 12 residues. Germline CDR1 and CDR2: SGHTA and FQGNSA. V was clipped by 1 base and J by 7 bases, with 8 bases between them. In DNA form, the CDR3 reads TGTGCCAGCAGCTTAGAGGGTTGGGAGCAGTACTTC. Translating it yields CASSLEGWEQYF.

The chain is built from TRBV20-1 and TRBJ2-3; no reliable D call. CDR1 is DFQATT, CDR2 SNEGSKA, per germline (reference sequence). Trimming removed 0 bases from V and 2 bases from J, with 12 bases in between. CDR3 length equals 15 residues. CDR3 sequence: CSARDNGRVTDTQYF. The CDR3 DNA follows: TGCAGTGCTAGAGATAATGGCAGAGTCACAGATACGCAGTATTTT.

The gene calls are TRBV7-2 and TRBJ1-2; D is undetermined. V was clipped by 1 base and J by 2 bases, with 11 bases between them. The CDR3 has 15 residues. Germline CDR1 is SGHTA and CDR2 is FQGNSA. CDR3 residues: CASSLVMASNYGYTF. The CDR3 DNA reads TGTGCCAGCAGCTTAGTAATGGCATCAAACTATGGCTACACCTTC.

This clonotype was picked up a small number of times. V is TRBV10-2 and J is TRBJ2-7; D unclear. CDR1 WSHSY and CDR2 SAAADI come from the germline V gene. The V end lost 6 bases, the J end lost 1 base, and 1 base lay between the germline ends. The CDR3 length is 10 residues. The CDR3 DNA reads as TGCGCCAGCAGGTCCTACGAGCAGTACTTC. Protein product: CASRSYEQYF.

There are a few counts of this clonotype. The junction departs from germline at one end; a sequencing error may be responsible. The chain links TRBV19 to TRBJ1-1; a possible D gene is TRBD1 (5 bases). Germline V CDR1 and CDR2: LNHDA, SQIVND (reference sequence). This CDR3 region has 15 residues. CDR3 residues: CASCISGQGNTEAFF. The DNA of the CDR3 is TGTGCCAGTTGTATATCCGGTCAGGGGAACACTGAAGCTTTCTTT.

The chain employs TRBV7-2 and TRBJ2-3, with 10 bases lining up with TRBD1. Germline-derived CDR1 and CDR2 are SGHTA and FQGNSA. This CDR3 is 15 amino acids long. After removal of 5 bases from V and 0 bases from J, the junction contained 2 bases not matched to a gene. The CDR3 bases are TGTGCCAGCAGCCCGGGACAGGGGAGCACAGATACGCAGTATTTT. Its translation: CASSPGQGSTDTQYF.